Listed here are 9 T cell receptor beta chains from one sample, sequenced in a study of identical twins. TCRdb reanalysed the 5' RACE reads using MiXCR and keeps one entry per CDR3 protein. The repertoire consists of about 530,000 distinct CDR3 sequences, with 20% to 25% occurring once and the leading ten covering roughly 0.5%. These data were also reused for a study on yellow fever vaccine responses in identical twins.

The sample taken for sequencing was CD4+ T cells sorted from blood. Receptor source: a woman between 18 and 29 years old in good health.

This clonotype was seen a few times. The chain couples TRBV5-5 to TRBJ1-1; D gene unclear. Germline V CDR1 and CDR2: SGHKS, YYEKEE (reference sequence). Trimming cost V 1 base and J 3 bases, with 16 bases left between them. The CDR3 extends over 16 amino acids. The CDR3 DNA sequence: TGTGCCAGCAGCTTGACAGCCACGATGGGGTACACTGAAGCTTTCTTT. Its protein is CASSLTATMGYTEAFF.

The chain recombines TRBV12-3 or TRBV12-4 with TRBJ2-3, with D perhaps assigned TRBD1 or TRBD2 (6 bases each). Trimming left V 3 bases short and J 0 bases short, with 13 bases between. The CDR3 spans 16 residues. The CDR3 nucleotides are TGTGCCAGCAGTTTTTGGGGGGCGGGGAGCACAGATACGCAGTATTTT. It encodes CASSFWGAGSTDTQYF.

This clonotype was seen at least ten times. The genes are TRBV3-1 and TRBJ1-5; TRBD1 matches at 7 bases. The length of the CDR3 is 18 residues. Trimming removed 1 base from V and 3 bases from J; junction bases left unmatched: 12. Per germline, CDR1 LGHDT and CDR2 YNNKEL (reference sequence). DNA for the CDR3: TGTGCCAGCAGCCAAGGCCCGCCGACAGGGTGGTCCAATCAGCCCCAGCATTTT. Residues: CASSQGPPTGWSNQPQHF.

This clonotype was counted between two and nine times. The gene calls are TRBV3-1 and TRBJ2-1; D remains ambiguous. CDR3 length: 13 amino acids. The V and J ends lost 0 bases and 9 bases respectively, with 9 bases between them. Germline CDR1 is LGHDT and CDR2 is YNNKEL (reference sequence). In DNA, the CDR3 is TGTGCCAGCAGCCAAGAACTAAGAGTTGAGCAGTTCTTC. Its translation is CASSQELRVEQFF.

This chain uses TRBV5-6 with TRBJ1-1; D perhaps matches TRBD1 (6 bases). V shed 0 bases and J shed 6 bases, with 15 bases lying between them. The CDR3 covers 15 residues. CDR1 and CDR2 (germline): SGHDT, YYEEEE. As DNA, the CDR3 is TGTGCCAGCAGCTTGGAGAGGGGGGGAGGCGCTGAAGCTTTCTTT. Translating it yields CASSLERGGGAEAFF.

This clonotype was seen a handful of times. J is TRBJ2-3 and V is TRBV12-3 or TRBV12-4; D is undetermined. The CDR3 loop spans 13 amino acids. V lost 6 bases and J 5 bases, leaving 12 bases between the germline ends. DNA of the CDR3: TGTGCCAGCAGCTACCGTTCCGGAGATACGCAGTATTTT. The encoded protein is CASSYRSGDTQYF.

The chain is built from TRBV9 and TRBJ1-2, with TRBD1 matching 7 bases. The CDR3 totals 14 residues. V shed 7 bases and J 7 bases; nucleotides not matched to a gene: 13. CDR1 and CDR2 from the germline V gene are SGDLS and YYNGEE. The CDR3 reads CASRLDRDSGGYTF. The CDR3 DNA reads as TGTGCCAGCCGCCTAGACAGGGACTCTGGTGGCTACACCTTC.

This clonotype was observed a handful of times. This sequence joins TRBV28 and TRBJ2-7; 9 bases fit TRBD1. V was pared by 6 bases and J by 2 bases, with 14 bases of the junction left unmatched. The CDR3 is 17 residues long. The germline V gene has CDR1 MDHEN and CDR2 SYDVKM. The CDR3 sequence is CASRPTTTGGSPYEQYF. CDR3 bases: TGTGCCAGCAGACCGACTACAACAGGGGGCTCCCCCTACGAGCAGTACTTC.

This clonotype occurred a few times. The J gene is TRBJ2-4, the V gene TRBV20-1; 9 bases are shared with TRBD1. Trimming at V came to 1 base and at J to 8 bases, leaving 3 bases not matched to a gene. The CDR3 spans 13 residues. CDR1 and CDR2 (germline): DFQATT, SNEGSKA (reference sequence). CDR3 amino acids: CSARVGQGDIQYF. The DNA of the CDR3 is TGCAGTGCTAGAGTGGGACAGGGTGACATTCAGTACTTC.